The clone carrying this T cell receptor (beta chain) was recorded many times. As yet, its antigen is unknown. This sample is drawn from a study of identical twins. Germline loops: CDR1 LGHNA, CDR2 YSLEER. Trimming cost V 0 bases and J 8 bases, with 5 bases left between them. The CDR3 runs to 13 residues. TCRdb called the 5' RACE reads again in MiXCR, with one record for every CDR3 protein. The repertoire holds about 520,000 distinct CDR3 sequences, with 22% as singletons. Whole-study findings and limits: With beta out-of-frame sequences, excess sharing by twins was weaker.

This sample also belongs to another study, concerning T cells expressing NK-cell markers. That paper states: The sequencing cohort of eight donors included seven HCMV-seropositive individuals and one seronegative individual. Sorting was limited to alpha-beta TCR-expressing T cells with an anti-gamma-delta TCR antibody in several experiments. CD8+ T cells in 5 or 6 donors included dominant NKG2C+ clonotypes at 1.0-7.0%.

The receptor was isolated from a woman under 30 in good health. The V gene is TRBV4-3, the J gene TRBJ1-6; D remains ambiguous. Material: CD4+ T cells sorted from blood. CDR3 residues: CASSQETHSPLHF. The CDR3 nucleotides are TGCGCCAGCAGCCAAGAGACCCATTCACCCCTCCACTTT.